The present T cell receptor beta chain was sequenced within a study of T cells in Graves' hyperthyroidism and ophthalmopathy. The germline gives CDR1 MGHRA, CDR2 YSYEKL. There are 15 residues in the CDR3. V dropped 1 base and J dropped 6 bases, with 15 bases sitting between them. Regarding the study as a whole: A model built on 13 V-J features separated ophthalmopathy from stable hyperthyroidism.

RNA transcripts gave rise to amplified TCR beta CDR3 regions. HTBI primers were employed in a first-round RT-PCR of the TCR CDR3. TCRdb used MiXCR to reprocess the multiplex PCR reads, holding one entry per CDR3 protein. The sample gives under 400,000 distinct CDR3 sequences, more than 15% of which show up once; 25% to 35% is in the top ten. This clonotype was observed once. Its specificity is not known. Patients with uncontrolled infections, other autoimmune diseases, pregnancy or lactation were excluded. When hyperthyroidism was first diagnosed, the blood sample was taken, preceding any ophthalmopathy symptoms.

The sample was blood. The V and J genes are TRBV4-1 and TRBJ1-2, with a tentative D call TRBD1 (6 bases). The receptor comes from a woman aged 18-35 years with Graves' hyperthyroidism that later progressed to Graves' ophthalmopathy. The CDR3 coding sequence is TGCGCCAGCAGCCAAGCGTGGGGGGGCGTCGATGGCTACACCTTC. This gives the protein CASSQAWGGVDGYTF.